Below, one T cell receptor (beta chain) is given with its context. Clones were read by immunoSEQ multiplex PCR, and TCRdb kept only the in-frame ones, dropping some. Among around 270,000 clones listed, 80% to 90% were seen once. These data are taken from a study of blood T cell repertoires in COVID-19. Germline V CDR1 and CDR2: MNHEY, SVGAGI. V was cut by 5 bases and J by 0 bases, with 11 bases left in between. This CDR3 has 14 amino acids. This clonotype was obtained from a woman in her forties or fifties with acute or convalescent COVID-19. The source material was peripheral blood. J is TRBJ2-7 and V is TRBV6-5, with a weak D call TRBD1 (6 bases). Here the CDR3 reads CASSPTGTSYEQYF. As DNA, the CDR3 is TGTGCCAGCAGTCCGACAGGTACCTCCTACGAGCAGTACTTC.